This TCR beta chain was identified in a study of blood T cell repertoires in COVID-19. About the research overall: Samples of COVID-19 (acute and convalescent) were obtained from the United States, Italy and Spain. PBMCs, B-cell-depleted T cells, or T cells were the source of the cDNA or gDNA that made up the material.

The CDR3 has 16 residues. The germline CDR1 and CDR2 sequences are SNHLY and FYNNEI. With 2 bases clipped from V and 6 bases from J, the junction kept 7 bases outside the gene matches. In the original workflow: It was from reference gene primer amplification that nucleated cell counts were estimated. Repertoires were generated with immunoSEQ multiplex PCR, while TCRdb's copy carries only in-frame clones and drops some. V and J calls and clone size are those listed in that table; D and trimming were worked out from the DNA. The repertoire holds 120,000 to 150,000 clones, with more than 75% as singletons.

Sequenced material: peripheral blood. The chain is built from TRBV2 and TRBJ2-1; 10 nucleotides agree with TRBD2. This sequence originates from a man older than 75 with acute or convalescent COVID-19. The CDR3 reads CASSELGAGGFNEQFF. The CDR3 DNA reads as TGTGCCAGCAGTGAATTAGGAGCGGGAGGGTTCAATGAGCAGTTCTTC.